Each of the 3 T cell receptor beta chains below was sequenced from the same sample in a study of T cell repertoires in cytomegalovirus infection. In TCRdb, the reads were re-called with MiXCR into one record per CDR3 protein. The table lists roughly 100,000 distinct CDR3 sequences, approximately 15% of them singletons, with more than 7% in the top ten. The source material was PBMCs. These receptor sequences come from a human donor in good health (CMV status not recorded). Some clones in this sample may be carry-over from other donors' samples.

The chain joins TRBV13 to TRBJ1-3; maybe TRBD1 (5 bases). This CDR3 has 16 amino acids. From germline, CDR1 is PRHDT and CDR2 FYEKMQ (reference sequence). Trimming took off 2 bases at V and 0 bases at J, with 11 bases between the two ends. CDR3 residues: CASSLFGGVSGNTIYF. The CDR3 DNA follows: TGTGCCAGCAGCTTATTTGGGGGTGTCTCTGGAAACACCATATATTTT.

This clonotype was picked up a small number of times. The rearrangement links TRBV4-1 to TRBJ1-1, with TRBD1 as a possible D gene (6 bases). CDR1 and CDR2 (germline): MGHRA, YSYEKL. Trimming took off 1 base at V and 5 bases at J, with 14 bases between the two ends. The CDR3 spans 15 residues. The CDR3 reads CASSQVLLGGTEAFF. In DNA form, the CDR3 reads TGCGCCAGCAGCCAAGTTTTATTAGGGGGGACTGAAGCTTTCTTT.

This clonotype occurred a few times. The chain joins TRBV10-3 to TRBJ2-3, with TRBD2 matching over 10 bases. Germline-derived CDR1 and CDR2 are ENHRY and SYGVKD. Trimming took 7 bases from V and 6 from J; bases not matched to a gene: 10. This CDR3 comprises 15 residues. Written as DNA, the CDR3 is TGTGCCATCAAGGATGGGGGACTAGCGCTGGATACGCAGTATTTT. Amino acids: CAIKDGGLALDTQYF.